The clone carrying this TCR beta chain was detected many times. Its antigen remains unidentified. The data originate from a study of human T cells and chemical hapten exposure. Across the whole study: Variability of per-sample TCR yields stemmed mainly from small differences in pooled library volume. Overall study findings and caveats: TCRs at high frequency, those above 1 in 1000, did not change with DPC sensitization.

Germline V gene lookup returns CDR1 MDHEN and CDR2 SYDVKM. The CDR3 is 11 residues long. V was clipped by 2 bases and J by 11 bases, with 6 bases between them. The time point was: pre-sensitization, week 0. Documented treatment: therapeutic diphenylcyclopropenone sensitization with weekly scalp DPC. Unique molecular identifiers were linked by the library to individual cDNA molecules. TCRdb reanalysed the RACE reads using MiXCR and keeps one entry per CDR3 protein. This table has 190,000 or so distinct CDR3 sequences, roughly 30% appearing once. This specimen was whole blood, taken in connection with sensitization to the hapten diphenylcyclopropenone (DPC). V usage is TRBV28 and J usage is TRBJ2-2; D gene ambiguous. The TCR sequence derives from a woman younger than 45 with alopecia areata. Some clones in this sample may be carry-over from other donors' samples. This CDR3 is CASSLPPELFF. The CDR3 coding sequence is TGTGCCAGCAGTTTACCCCCAGAGCTGTTTTTT.